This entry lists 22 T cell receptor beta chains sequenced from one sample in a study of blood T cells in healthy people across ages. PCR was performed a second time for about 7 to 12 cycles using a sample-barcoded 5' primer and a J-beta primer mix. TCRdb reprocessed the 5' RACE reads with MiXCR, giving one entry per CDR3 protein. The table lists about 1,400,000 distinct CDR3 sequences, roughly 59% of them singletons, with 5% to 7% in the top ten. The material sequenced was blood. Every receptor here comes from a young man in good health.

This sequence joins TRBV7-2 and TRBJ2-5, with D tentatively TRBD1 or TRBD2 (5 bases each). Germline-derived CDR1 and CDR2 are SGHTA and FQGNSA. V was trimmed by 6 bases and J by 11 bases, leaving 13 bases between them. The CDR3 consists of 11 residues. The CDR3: CASRSGRSQYF. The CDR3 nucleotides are TGTGCCAGCAGATCGGGACGAAGTCAGTACTTC. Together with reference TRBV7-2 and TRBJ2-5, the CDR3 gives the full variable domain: GAGVSQSPSNKVTEKGKDVELRCDPISGHTALYWYRQSLGQGLEFLIYFQGNSAPDKSGLPSDRFSAERTGGSVSTLTIQRTQQEDSAVYLCASRSGRSQYFGPGTRLLVL.

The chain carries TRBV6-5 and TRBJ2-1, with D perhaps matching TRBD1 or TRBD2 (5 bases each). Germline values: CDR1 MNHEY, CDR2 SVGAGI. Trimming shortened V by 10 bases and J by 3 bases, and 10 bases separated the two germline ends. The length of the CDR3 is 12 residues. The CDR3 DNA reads TGTGCCACCTGGGACGGCTACAATGAGCAGTTCTTC. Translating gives CATWDGYNEQFF.

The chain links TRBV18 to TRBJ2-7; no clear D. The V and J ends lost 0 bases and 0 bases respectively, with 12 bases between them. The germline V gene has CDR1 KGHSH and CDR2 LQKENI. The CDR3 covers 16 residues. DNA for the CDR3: TGTGCCAGCTCACCACCCACAGACTCTTCCTCCTACGAGCAGTACTTC. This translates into CASSPPTDSSSYEQYF.

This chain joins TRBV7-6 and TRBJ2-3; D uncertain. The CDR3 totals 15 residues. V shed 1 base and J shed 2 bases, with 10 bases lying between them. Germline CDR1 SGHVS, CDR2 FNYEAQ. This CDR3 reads CASSLGGHHTDTQYF. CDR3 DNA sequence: TGTGCCAGCAGCTTAGGCGGCCACCACACAGATACGCAGTATTTT.

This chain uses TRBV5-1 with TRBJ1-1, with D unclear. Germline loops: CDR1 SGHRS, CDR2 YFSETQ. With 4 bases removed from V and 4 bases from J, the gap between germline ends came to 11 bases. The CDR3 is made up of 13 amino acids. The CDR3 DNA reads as TGCGCCAGCAGCGCAAAGGTGAGCACTGAAGCTTTCTTT. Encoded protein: CASSAKVSTEAFF.

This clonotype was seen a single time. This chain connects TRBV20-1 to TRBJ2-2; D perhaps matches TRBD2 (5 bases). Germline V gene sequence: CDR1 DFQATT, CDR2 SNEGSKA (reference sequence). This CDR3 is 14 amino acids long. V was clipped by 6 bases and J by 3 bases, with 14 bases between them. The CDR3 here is CSASPDYYTGELFF. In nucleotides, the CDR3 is TGCAGTGCCTCCCCTGACTATTACACCGGGGAGCTGTTTTTT.

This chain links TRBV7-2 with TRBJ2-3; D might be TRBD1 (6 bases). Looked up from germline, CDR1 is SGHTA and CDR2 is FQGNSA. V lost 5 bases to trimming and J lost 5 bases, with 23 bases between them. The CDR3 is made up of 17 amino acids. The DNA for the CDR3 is TGTGCCAGCAGCCTAAATGTGTTGGGGGCTACAAGAGATACGCAGTATTTT. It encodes CASSLNVLGATRDTQYF.

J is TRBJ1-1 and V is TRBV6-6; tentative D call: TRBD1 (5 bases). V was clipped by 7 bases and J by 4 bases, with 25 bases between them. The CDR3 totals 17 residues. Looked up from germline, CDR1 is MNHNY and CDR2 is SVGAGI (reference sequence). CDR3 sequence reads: CASIPTKLRGSGTEAFF. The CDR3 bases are TGTGCCAGCATCCCAACCAAGCTCCGGGGGAGCGGCACTGAAGCTTTCTTT.

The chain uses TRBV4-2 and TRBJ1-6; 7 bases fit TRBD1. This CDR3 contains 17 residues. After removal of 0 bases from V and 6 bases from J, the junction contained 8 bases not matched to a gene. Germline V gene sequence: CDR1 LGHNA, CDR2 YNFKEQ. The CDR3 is CASSQDDRAGVNSPLHF. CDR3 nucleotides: TGTGCCAGCAGCCAAGATGACAGGGCGGGGGTTAATTCACCCCTCCACTTT.

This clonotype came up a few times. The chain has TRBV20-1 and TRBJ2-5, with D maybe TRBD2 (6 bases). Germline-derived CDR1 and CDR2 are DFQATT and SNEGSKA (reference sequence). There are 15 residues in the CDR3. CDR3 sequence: CTLLPAASAKETQYF. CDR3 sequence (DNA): TGCACCCTCCTTCCGGCGGCTAGCGCCAAAGAGACCCAGTACTTC.

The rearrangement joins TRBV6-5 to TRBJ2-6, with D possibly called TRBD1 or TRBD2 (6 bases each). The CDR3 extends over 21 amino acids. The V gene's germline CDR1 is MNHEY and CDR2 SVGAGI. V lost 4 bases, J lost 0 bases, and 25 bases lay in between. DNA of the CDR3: TGTGCCAGCAGTTCCTTCGGCCGTGGGGGCGGGGCCGTCTCTGGGGCCAACGTCCTGACTTTC. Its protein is CASSSFGRGGGAVSGANVLTF.

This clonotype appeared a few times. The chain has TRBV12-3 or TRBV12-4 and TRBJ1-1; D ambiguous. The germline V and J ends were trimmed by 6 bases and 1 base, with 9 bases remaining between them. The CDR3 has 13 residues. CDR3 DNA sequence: TGTGCCAGCAGCTGGGCCACGAACACTGAAGCTTTCTTT. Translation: CASSWATNTEAFF.

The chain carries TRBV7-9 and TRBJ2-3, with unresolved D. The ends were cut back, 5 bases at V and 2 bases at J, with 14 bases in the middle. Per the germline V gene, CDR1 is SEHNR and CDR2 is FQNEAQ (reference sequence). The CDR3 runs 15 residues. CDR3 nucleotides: TGTGCCAGCAGCCCCCCAGCGACATTCACAGATACGCAGTATTTT. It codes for CASSPPATFTDTQYF.

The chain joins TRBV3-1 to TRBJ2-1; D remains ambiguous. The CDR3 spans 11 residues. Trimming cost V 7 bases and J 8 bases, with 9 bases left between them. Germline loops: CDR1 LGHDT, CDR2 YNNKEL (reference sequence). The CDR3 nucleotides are TGTGCCAGCAAGAAAGGGTATGAGCAGTTCTTC. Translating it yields CASKKGYEQFF.

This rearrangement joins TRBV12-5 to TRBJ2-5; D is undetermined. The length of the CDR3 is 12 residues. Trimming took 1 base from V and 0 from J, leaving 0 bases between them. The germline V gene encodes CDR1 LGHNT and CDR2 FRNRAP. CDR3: CASGLDQETQYF. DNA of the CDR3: TGTGCTAGTGGTTTGGACCAAGAGACCCAGTACTTC.

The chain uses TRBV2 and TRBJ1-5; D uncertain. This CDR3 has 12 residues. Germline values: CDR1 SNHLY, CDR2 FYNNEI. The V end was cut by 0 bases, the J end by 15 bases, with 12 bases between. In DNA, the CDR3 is TGTGCCAGCAGTGAAGCGCGGGGAGTTCTGCATTTT. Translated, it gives CASSEARGVLHF.

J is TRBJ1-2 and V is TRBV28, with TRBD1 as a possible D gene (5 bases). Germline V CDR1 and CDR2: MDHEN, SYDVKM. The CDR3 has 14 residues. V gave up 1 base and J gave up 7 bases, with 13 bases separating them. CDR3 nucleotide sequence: TGTGCCAGCAGTTTATATCTTGAGGGGTCTGGCTACACCTTC. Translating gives CASSLYLEGSGYTF.

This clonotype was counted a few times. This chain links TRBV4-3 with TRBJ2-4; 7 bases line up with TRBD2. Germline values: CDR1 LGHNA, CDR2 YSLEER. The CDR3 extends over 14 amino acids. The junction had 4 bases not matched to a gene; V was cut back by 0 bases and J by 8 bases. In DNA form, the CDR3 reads TGCGCCAGCAGCCAAGATCAGGGAGGGGACATTCAGTACTTC. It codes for CASSQDQGGDIQYF.

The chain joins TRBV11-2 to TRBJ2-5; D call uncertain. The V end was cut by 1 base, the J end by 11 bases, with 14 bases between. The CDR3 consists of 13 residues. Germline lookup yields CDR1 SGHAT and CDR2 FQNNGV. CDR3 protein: CASSLVDGGEQYF. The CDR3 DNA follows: TGTGCCAGCAGCTTAGTCGATGGCGGTGAGCAGTACTTC.

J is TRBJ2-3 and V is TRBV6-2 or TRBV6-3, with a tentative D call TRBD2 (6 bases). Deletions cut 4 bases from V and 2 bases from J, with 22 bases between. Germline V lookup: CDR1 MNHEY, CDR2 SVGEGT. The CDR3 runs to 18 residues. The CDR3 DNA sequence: TGTGCCAGCAGTTTCCCCTCCTTTAGCGGCCCTTTCACAGATACGCAGTATTTT. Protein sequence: CASSFPSFSGPFTDTQYF.

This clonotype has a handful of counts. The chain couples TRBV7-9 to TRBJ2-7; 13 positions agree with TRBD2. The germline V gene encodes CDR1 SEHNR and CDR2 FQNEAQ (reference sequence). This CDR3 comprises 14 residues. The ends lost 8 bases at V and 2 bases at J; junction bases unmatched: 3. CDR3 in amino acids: CASLTSGRAYEQYF. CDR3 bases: TGTGCCAGCCTCACTAGCGGGAGGGCCTACGAGCAGTACTTC.

Here the CDR3 reads CSVARGDPYEQYF. CDR3 DNA: TGCAGCGTTGCCAGGGGAGACCCCTACGAGCAGTACTTC. The V gene is TRBV29-1, the J gene TRBJ2-7; tentatively, D is TRBD1 (6 bases). The V end lost 4 bases, the J end lost 2 bases, and 12 bases lay between the germline ends. Germline CDR1 and CDR2: SQVTM and ANQGSEA. The CDR3 consists of 13 residues.